This T cell receptor (beta chain) derives from a study of T cell responses to AZD1222 COVID-19 vaccine. Study as a whole: The study pooled second doses at about 4 or about 12 weeks.

Study outcomes and limitations: In the spike-specific TCR repertoire, nearly half reportedly target unmutated variant regions. The repertoires were collected only after the peak T cell response. The donor cohort was predominantly white British with a female majority, and clonal diversity may have been underestimated.

In germline, CDR1 is MRHNA, CDR2 SNTAGT. This CDR3 comprises 14 residues. V was cut by 5 bases and J by 3 bases, with 11 bases left in between. Assay: immunoSEQ multiplex PCR; the TCRdb copy retains only in-frame clones and omits some. Among around 200,000 clones listed, around nine tenths were seen once. Concerning this clone: No antigen is known for it.

This clonotype was obtained from an adult in good health. This specimen was peripheral blood, taken on day 0 of AZD1222 vaccination. The chain employs TRBV6-4 and TRBJ2-1, with TRBD2 as a possible D gene (6 bases). Here the CDR3 DNA reads TGTGCCAGCAGTCCTACGGGACTCTACAATGAGCAGTTCTTC. Protein product: CASSPTGLYNEQFF.